The 24 T cell receptor beta chains below come from one sample, sequenced in a study of blood T cell repertoires in COVID-19. TCRdb's table, derived via immunoSEQ multiplex PCR, lists solely in-frame clones and lacks some. This sample has 150,000 to 200,000 clones, with about 83% found just once. The source material was peripheral blood. These receptors came from an older woman with COVID-19, enrolled during active disease.

This chain uses TRBV19 with TRBJ1-1; a weak D match, TRBD1 (6 bases). The CDR3 spans 13 residues. The V and J ends lost 3 bases and 5 bases respectively, with 10 bases between them. Germline-derived CDR1 and CDR2 are LNHDA and SQIVND (reference sequence). CDR3 protein: CASSISQGTEAFF. In DNA form, the CDR3 reads TGTGCCAGTAGTATCTCGCAGGGGACTGAAGCTTTCTTT.

The chain uses TRBV7-2 and TRBJ2-5, with D perhaps TRBD2 (5 bases). Germline CDR1 SGHTA, CDR2 FQGNSA. Trimming shortened V by 0 bases and J by 3 bases, and 14 bases separated the two germline ends. This CDR3 comprises 16 residues. The CDR3 spells CASSLAVGWGEETQYF. The CDR3 nucleotides read TGTGCCAGCAGCTTAGCTGTGGGGTGGGGAGAAGAGACCCAGTACTTC.

The DNA for the CDR3 is TGTGCCAGCAGTTCCGGGACAGGCCGCCAGCCCCAGCATTTT. Its protein is CASSSGTGRQPQHF. This sequence joins TRBV6-2 or TRBV6-3 and TRBJ1-5, with 8 nucleotides matching TRBD1. This CDR3 is built from 14 residues. V was pared by 4 bases and J by 7 bases, with 6 bases of the junction left unmatched. Germline V gene lookup returns CDR1 MNHEY and CDR2 SVGEGT.

This chain joins TRBV7-8 and TRBJ2-5; 11 positions agree with TRBD2. The V segment lost 5 bases and the J segment 4 bases; nucleotides outside the gene matches: 3. This CDR3 contains 14 residues. Per germline, CDR1 SGHVS and CDR2 FQNEAQ. In DNA form, the CDR3 reads TGTGCCAGCAGCACTAGCGGGAGCCGAGAGACCCAGTACTTC. Translated, it gives CASSTSGSRETQYF.

This clone was counted only a few times. A junction end diverges from the germline sequence, so it may reflect a read error. The CDR3: CASSQLPGNHNKQFF. DNA of the CDR3: TGCGCCAGCAGCCAACTCCCTGGCAATCACAATAAGCAGTTCTTC. This chain uses TRBV4-1 with TRBJ2-1; D unclear. Germline V lookup: CDR1 MGHRA, CDR2 YSYEKL. This CDR3 is 15 amino acids long.

The chain is built from TRBV18 and TRBJ2-7, with D tentatively TRBD2 (5 bases). The CDR3 totals 12 residues. CDR1 is KGHSH and CDR2 is LQKENI in the germline V gene. The V end was cut by 5 bases, the J end by 7 bases, with 12 bases between. The CDR3 is CASSSYRGEQYF. CDR3 in DNA: TGTGCCAGCTCATCCTACCGGGGAGAGCAGTACTTC.

As concerns this clone: The same CDR3 arises from other DNA sequences in this sample as well. The chain joins TRBV2 to TRBJ1-1, with 8 bases identical to TRBD1. Looked up from germline, CDR1 is SNHLY and CDR2 is FYNNEI. Losses at the gene ends were 3 bases for V and 1 base for J; bases not matched to a gene: 1. CDR3 size: 14 residues. CDR3 in amino acids: CASSEQGANTEAFF. CDR3 nucleotide sequence: TGTGCCAGCAGTGAGCAGGGGGCGAACACTGAAGCTTTCTTT. Based on the CDR3 plus reference TRBV2 and TRBJ1-1, the full variable domain is EPEVTQTPSHQVTQMGQEVILRCVPISNHLYFYWYRQILGQKVEFLVSFYNNEISEKSEIFDDQFSVERPDGSNFTLKIRSTKLEDSAMYFCASSEQGANTEAFFGQGTRLTVV.

This chain uses TRBV29-1 with TRBJ2-7; D unresolved. V was pared by 1 base and J by 2 bases, with 9 bases between. The germline V gene has CDR1 SQVTM and CDR2 ANQGSEA. This CDR3 comprises 13 residues. The DNA of the CDR3 is TGCAGCGTTGAAGGGCCAGGCCCCTACGAGCAGTACTTC. Translation gives CSVEGPGPYEQYF.

The J gene is TRBJ2-1, the V gene TRBV19; TRBD2 matches at 13 bases. CDR1 is LNHDA, CDR2 SQIVND, per germline (reference sequence). There are 16 residues in the CDR3. V dropped 3 bases and J dropped 5; count of bases not matched to a gene: 4. CDR3 loop: CASSIWTSGGHNEQFF. CDR3 nucleotide sequence: TGTGCCAGTAGTATTTGGACTAGCGGGGGACACAATGAGCAGTTCTTC.

This clone was seen just once. The V call is TRBV30, the J call TRBJ2-7, with no clear D. This CDR3 comprises 12 residues. Germline loops: CDR1 GTSNPN, CDR2 SVGIG (reference sequence). The V end was cut by 0 bases, the J end by 2 bases, with 5 bases between. CDR3 region: CAWSVFAYEQYF. In nucleotides, the CDR3 is TGTGCCTGGAGTGTGTTCGCCTACGAGCAGTACTTC. The full variable domain, its missing parts supplied by reference TRBV30 and TRBJ2-7, is SQTIHQWPATLVQPVGSPLSLECTVEGTSNPNLYWYRQAAGRGLQLLFYSVGIGQISSEVPQNLSASRPQDRQFILSSKKLLLSDSGFYLCAWSVFAYEQYFGPGTRLTVT.

This chain connects TRBV9 to TRBJ1-2; TRBD1 aligns across 8 bases. The CDR3 is 15 residues long. Germline trimming cut 0 bases from V and 3 bases from J; bases unmatched to any gene: 4. The V gene's germline CDR1 is SGDLS and CDR2 YYNGEE. This CDR3 reads CASSVGTGSHYGYTF. DNA for the CDR3: TGTGCCAGCAGCGTAGGGACAGGGAGTCACTATGGCTACACCTTC.

This clone has at least ten counts. CDR3: CATSDGRHRGGADVGYTF. The CDR3 coding sequence is TGTGCCACCAGTGATGGGAGGCATAGGGGGGGCGCGGATGTCGGCTACACCTTC. V usage is TRBV24-1 and J usage is TRBJ1-2, with TRBD1 as a possible D gene (6 bases). Germline loops: CDR1 KGHDR, CDR2 SFDVKD. The length of the CDR3 is 18 residues. Trimming left V 3 bases short and J 8 bases short, with 27 bases between.

The V and J genes are TRBV19 and TRBJ1-4, with D unclear. The V gene's germline CDR1 is LNHDA and CDR2 SQIVND (reference sequence). Trimming removed 5 bases from V and 8 bases from J, with 21 bases in between. The CDR3 is made up of 16 amino acids. In nucleotides, the CDR3 is TGTGCCAGTAGTTCCCGACACGGCGACGGGGTCGAAAAACTGTTTTTT. It encodes CASSSRHGDGVEKLFF.

The chain combines TRBV30 with TRBJ2-7; D might be TRBD2 (5 bases). Trimming took 2 bases from V and 4 from J, leaving 15 bases between them. The CDR3 sequence is 14 residues long. Germline CDR1 is GTSNPN and CDR2 is SVGIG (reference sequence). CDR3 in amino acids: CAWSRTSSWYEQYF. The CDR3 DNA reads TGTGCCTGGAGTCGGACTTCCTCCTGGTACGAGCAGTACTTC. Full variable domain (outside the CDR3, taken from reference TRBV30 and TRBJ2-7): SQTIHQWPATLVQPVGSPLSLECTVEGTSNPNLYWYRQAAGRGLQLLFYSVGIGQISSEVPQNLSASRPQDRQFILSSKKLLLSDSGFYLCAWSRTSSWYEQYFGPGTRLTVT.

The chain links TRBV14 to TRBJ2-1; TRBD2 is a possible D gene (6 bases). V lost 8 bases to trimming and J lost 8 bases, with 16 bases between them. CDR3 length: 13 amino acids. Germline assignment: CDR1 SGHDN and CDR2 FVKESK. The CDR3 bases are TGTGCCAGCCGACGGGAGTCCAGGTATGAGCAGTTCTTC. Protein product: CASRRESRYEQFF.

This clone has a handful of counts. V and J are TRBV5-6 and TRBJ2-3, with TRBD2 identical over 7 bases. Germline V gives CDR1 SGHDT, CDR2 YYEEEE. The trim removed 0 bases at V and 7 bases at J, leaving 14 bases unmatched. The CDR3 is 17 amino acids. CDR3 nucleotides: TGTGCCAGCAGCTTGGCTGGGGCGGGAGCGTTGAGATATACGCAGTATTTT. It encodes CASSLAGAGALRYTQYF.

In its sample, this clone was seen once. The chain has TRBV20-1 and TRBJ2-7; TRBD1 aligns across 9 bases. The CDR3 totals 15 residues. Per germline, CDR1 DFQATT and CDR2 SNEGSKA (reference sequence). The ends lost 3 bases at V and 1 base at J; junction bases unmatched: 7. The CDR3 DNA sequence: TGCAGTGCTAGTTACGCCGGGACAGGGTCCTACGAGCAGTACTTC. This translates into CSASYAGTGSYEQYF.

V is TRBV28 and J is TRBJ1-1; D call uncertain. The germline CDR1 and CDR2 sequences are MDHEN and SYDVKM. The V gene lost 6 bases and the J gene lost 3 bases, with 23 bases spanning the gap. The CDR3 loop spans 17 amino acids. The CDR3 bases are TGTGCCAGCAGCCAAAGGTTCTTGGGCAGCTATTACACTGAAGCTTTCTTT. Its protein product is CASSQRFLGSYYTEAFF.

V and J are TRBV10-3 and TRBJ2-3; weak D call: TRBD1 (5 bases). V was trimmed by 4 bases and J by 6 bases, leaving 14 bases between them. Per germline, CDR1 ENHRY and CDR2 SYGVKD. This CDR3 contains 14 residues. The chain's CDR3 is CAISAPQALDTQYF. The DNA for the CDR3 is TGTGCCATCAGTGCTCCACAGGCGCTGGATACGCAGTATTTT.

This clone was observed once. The chain carries TRBV24-1 and TRBJ1-2, with TRBD1 matching over 7 bases. The CDR3 covers 13 residues. Germline V gene lookup returns CDR1 KGHDR and CDR2 SFDVKD. V shed 5 bases, J shed 6 bases, and the junction held 5 bases outside the gene matches. CDR3 in amino acids: CATSGGTADGYTF. The CDR3, as DNA: TGTGCCACCAGTGGTGGGACAGCCGATGGCTACACCTTC.

The chain has TRBV30 and TRBJ2-2, with D maybe TRBD1 (5 bases). There are 15 residues in the CDR3. The germline gives CDR1 GTSNPN, CDR2 SVGIG (reference sequence). V lost 2 bases, J lost 5 bases, and 15 bases lay in between. CDR3 nucleotide sequence: TGTGCCTGGAGTTACCGCGCAGGGCGAACCGGGGAGCTGTTTTTT. Its translation is CAWSYRAGRTGELFF.

V and J are TRBV2 and TRBJ2-7, with unresolved D. CDR1 and CDR2 (germline): SNHLY, FYNNEI. The CDR3 extends over 14 amino acids. The V end lost 3 bases, the J end lost 2 bases, and 11 bases lay between the germline ends. CDR3 sequence (DNA): TGTGCCAGCAGTGATCGTGGGCCAACCTACGAGCAGTACTTC. It codes for CASSDRGPTYEQYF. The complete variable domain, with remaining parts taken from reference TRBV2 and TRBJ2-7, reads EPEVTQTPSHQVTQMGQEVILRCVPISNHLYFYWYRQILGQKVEFLVSFYNNEISEKSEIFDDQFSVERPDGSNFTLKIRSTKLEDSAMYFCASSDRGPTYEQYFGPGTRLTVT.

V usage is TRBV30 and J usage is TRBJ2-3; TRBD2 agrees at 10 bases. The trim removed 3 bases at V and 5 bases at J, leaving 5 bases unmatched. This CDR3 is 14 amino acids long. Germline CDR1 and CDR2: GTSNPN and SVGIG (reference sequence). The DNA of the CDR3 is TGTGCCTGGAGCGGAGCGGGAGGGCTAGATACGCAGTATTTT. Its translation is CAWSGAGGLDTQYF.

This sequence joins TRBV5-4 and TRBJ2-5; 14 nucleotides match TRBD2. Germline lookup yields CDR1 SGHNT and CDR2 YYREEE (reference sequence). With V trimmed by 4 bases and J by 4 bases, 6 bases remained unmatched. CDR3 length: 16 amino acids. Here the CDR3 DNA reads TGTGCCAGCAGCCCATCGGGGACTAGCGGGAGAGAGACCCAGTACTTC. Protein: CASSPSGTSGRETQYF.